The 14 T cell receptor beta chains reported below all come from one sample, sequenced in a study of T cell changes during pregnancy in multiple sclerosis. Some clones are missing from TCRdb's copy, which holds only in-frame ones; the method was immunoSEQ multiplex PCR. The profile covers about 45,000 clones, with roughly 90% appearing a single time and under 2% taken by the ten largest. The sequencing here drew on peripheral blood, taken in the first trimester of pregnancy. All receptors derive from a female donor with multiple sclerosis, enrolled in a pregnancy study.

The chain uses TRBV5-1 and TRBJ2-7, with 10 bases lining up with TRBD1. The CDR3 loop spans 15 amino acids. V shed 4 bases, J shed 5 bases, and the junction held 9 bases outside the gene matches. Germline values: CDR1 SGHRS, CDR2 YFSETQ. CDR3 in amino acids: CASSNSRQGANEQYF. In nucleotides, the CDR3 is TGCGCCAGCAGCAACTCACGACAGGGGGCTAACGAGCAGTACTTC.

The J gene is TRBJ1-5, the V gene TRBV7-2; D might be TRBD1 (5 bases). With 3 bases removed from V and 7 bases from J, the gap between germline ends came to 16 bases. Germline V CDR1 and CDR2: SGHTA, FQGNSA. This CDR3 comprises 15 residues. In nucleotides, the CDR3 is TGTGCCAGCAGCTTCGACGGCCAGGGCGTCCAGCCCCAGCATTTT. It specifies CASSFDGQGVQPQHF.

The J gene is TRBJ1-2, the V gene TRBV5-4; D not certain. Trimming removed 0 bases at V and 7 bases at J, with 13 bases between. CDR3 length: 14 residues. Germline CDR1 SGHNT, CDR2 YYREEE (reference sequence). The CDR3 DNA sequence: TGTGCCAGCAGCTTGGTGCTCCCGAACGGTGGCTACACCTTC. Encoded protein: CASSLVLPNGGYTF.

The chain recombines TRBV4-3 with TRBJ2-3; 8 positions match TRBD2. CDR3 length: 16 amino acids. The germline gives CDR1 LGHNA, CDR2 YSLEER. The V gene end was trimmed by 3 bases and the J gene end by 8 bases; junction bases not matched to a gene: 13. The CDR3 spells CASSQVDWTSSGTQYF. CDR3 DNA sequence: TGCGCCAGCAGCCAGGTCGACTGGACTAGCAGCGGTACGCAGTATTTT.

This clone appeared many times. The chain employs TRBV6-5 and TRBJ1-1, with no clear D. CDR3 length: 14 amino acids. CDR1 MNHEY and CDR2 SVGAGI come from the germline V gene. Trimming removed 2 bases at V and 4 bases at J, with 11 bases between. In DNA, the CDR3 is TGTGCCAGCAGTTACGCCCTGTCGGGCACTGAAGCTTTCTTT. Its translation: CASSYALSGTEAFF.

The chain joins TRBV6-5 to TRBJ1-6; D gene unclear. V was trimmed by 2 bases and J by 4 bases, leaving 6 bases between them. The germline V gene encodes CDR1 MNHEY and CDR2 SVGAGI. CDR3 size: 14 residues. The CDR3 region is CASSYRGYNSPLHF. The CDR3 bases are TGTGCCAGCAGTTACCGCGGATATAATTCACCCCTCCACTTT.

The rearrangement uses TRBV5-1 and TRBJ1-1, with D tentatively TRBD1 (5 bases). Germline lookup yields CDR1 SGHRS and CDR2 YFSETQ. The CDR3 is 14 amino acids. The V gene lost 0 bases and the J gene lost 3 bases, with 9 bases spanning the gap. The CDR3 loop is CASSLEGLDTEAFF. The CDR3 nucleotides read TGCGCCAGCAGCTTGGAGGGGCTGGACACTGAAGCTTTCTTT.

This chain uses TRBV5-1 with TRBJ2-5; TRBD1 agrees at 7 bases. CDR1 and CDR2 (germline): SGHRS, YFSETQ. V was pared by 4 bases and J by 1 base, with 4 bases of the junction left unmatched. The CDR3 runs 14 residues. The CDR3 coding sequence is TGCGCCAGCAGCCTCGGGACAGCCCAAGAGACCCAGTACTTC. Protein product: CASSLGTAQETQYF.

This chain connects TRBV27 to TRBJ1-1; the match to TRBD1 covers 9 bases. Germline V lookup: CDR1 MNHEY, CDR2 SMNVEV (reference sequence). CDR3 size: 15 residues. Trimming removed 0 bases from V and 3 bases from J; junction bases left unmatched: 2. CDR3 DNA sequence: TGTGCCAGCAGTTTATCCGGGACAGGGTACACTGAAGCTTTCTTT. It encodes CASSLSGTGYTEAFF.

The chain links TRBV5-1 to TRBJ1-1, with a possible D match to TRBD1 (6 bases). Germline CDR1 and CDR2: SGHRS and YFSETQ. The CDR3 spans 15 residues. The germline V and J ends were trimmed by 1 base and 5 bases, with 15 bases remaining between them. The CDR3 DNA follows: TGCGCCAGCAGCTTGACGGTCCACAGGGAGACTGAAGCTTTCTTT. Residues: CASSLTVHRETEAFF.

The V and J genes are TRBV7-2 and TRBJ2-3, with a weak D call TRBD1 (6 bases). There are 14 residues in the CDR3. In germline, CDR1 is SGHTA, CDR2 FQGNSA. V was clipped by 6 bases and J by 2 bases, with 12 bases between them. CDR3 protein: CASRLDSSTDTQYF. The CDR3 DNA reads TGTGCCAGCAGACTGGACAGCTCCACAGATACGCAGTATTTT.

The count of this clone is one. CDR3 region: CASSLGVWGLTEAFF. In nucleotides, the CDR3 is TGTGCCAGCAGCTTGGGGGTCTGGGGGCTCACTGAAGCTTTCTTT. This chain links TRBV5-6 with TRBJ1-1, with a weak D call TRBD1 (6 bases). The CDR3 has 15 residues. V gave up 0 bases and J gave up 4 bases, with 13 bases separating them. Germline CDR1 SGHDT, CDR2 YYEEEE.

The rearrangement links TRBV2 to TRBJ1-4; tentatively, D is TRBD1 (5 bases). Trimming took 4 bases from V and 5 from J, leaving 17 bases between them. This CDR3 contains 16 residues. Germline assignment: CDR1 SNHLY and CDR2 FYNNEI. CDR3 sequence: CASSGALGGVNEKLFF. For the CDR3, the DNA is TGTGCCAGCAGTGGAGCCCTCGGGGGAGTAAATGAAAAACTGTTTTTT.

CDR3 in amino acids: CASTRDLTDTQYF. As DNA, the CDR3 is TGTGCCAGCACTCGGGACTTAACAGATACGCAGTATTTT. The chain joins TRBV2 to TRBJ2-3; D may be TRBD2 (6 bases). Between the trimmed V and J ends, which lost 7 bases and 3 bases, there was a span of 11 bases. Looked up from germline, CDR1 is SNHLY and CDR2 is FYNNEI. This CDR3 is built from 13 residues.